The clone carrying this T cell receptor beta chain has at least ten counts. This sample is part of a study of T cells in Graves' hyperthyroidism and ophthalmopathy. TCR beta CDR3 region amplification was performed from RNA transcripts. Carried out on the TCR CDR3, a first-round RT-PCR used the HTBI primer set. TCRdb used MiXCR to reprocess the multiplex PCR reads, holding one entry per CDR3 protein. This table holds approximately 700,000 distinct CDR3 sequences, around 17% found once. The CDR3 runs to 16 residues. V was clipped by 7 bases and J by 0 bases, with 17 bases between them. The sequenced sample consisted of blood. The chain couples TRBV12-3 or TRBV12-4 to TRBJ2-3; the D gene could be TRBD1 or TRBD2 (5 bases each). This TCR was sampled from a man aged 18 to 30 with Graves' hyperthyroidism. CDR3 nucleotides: TGTGCCAGCAATATCCTAGGGACGCGCAGCACAGATACGCAGTATTTT. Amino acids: CASNILGTRSTDTQYF.